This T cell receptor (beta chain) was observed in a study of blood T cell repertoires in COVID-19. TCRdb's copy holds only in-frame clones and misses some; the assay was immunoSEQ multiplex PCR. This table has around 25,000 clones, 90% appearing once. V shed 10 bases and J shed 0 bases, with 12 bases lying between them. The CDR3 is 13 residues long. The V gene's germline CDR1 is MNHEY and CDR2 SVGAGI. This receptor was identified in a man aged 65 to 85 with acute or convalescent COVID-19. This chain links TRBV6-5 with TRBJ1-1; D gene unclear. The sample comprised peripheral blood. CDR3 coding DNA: TGTGCCACTGGGAGAACTGTGAACACTGAAGCTTTCTTT. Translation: CATGRTVNTEAFF.